Shown below are 8 T cell receptor beta chains from a single sample sequenced in a study of cytomegalovirus exposure and HLA in healthy donors. It was with 60 Vbeta and 13 Jbeta primers that the PCR ran. The data were produced by immunoSEQ multiplex PCR, yet TCRdb's version contains in-frame clones alone and is incomplete. The repertoire has 40,000 or so clones, 87% of them found once; the top ten carry about 8%. The sample taken for sequencing was PBMCs. Receptors were obtained from a woman between 40 and 55 years old in good health and CMV-seropositive.

The V and J genes are TRBV11-1 and TRBJ2-3; 9 bases match TRBD2. V dropped 3 bases and J dropped 3; count of bases not matched to a gene: 4. CDR3 length equals 15 residues. Germline loops: CDR1 SGHAT, CDR2 FQDESV (reference sequence). The CDR3 bases are TGTGCCAGCAGCTTTAGCGGGGGCCCGACAGATACGCAGTATTTT. Its translation: CASSFSGGPTDTQYF.

The chain couples TRBV28 to TRBJ1-1; no clear D gene. This CDR3 is built from 17 residues. In germline, CDR1 is MDHEN, CDR2 SYDVKM. The V end was cut by 6 bases, the J end by 1 base, with 21 bases between. The CDR3 nucleotides read TGTGCCAGCAGCAAACAGCCAATATTTACTCCGAACACTGAAGCTTTCTTT. As protein: CASSKQPIFTPNTEAFF.

The chain joins TRBV7-2 to TRBJ2-1, with 7 bases fitting TRBD2. J gave up 4 bases and V 0 bases, and 6 bases lay outside the gene matches. CDR1 and CDR2 (germline): SGHTA, FQGNSA. The CDR3 length is 16 residues. Here the CDR3 reads CASSLAGTMTYNEQFF. CDR3 DNA sequence: TGTGCCAGCAGCTTAGCGGGGACTATGACTTACAATGAGCAGTTCTTC. The variable domain in full, with the rest retrieved from reference TRBV7-2 and TRBJ2-1, is GAGVSQSPSNKVTEKGKDVELRCDPISGHTALYWYRQSLGQGLEFLIYFQGNSAPDKSGLPSDRFSAERTGGSVSTLTIQRTQQEDSAVYLCASSLAGTMTYNEQFFGPGTRLTVL.

The rearrangement uses TRBV28 and TRBJ1-5, with TRBD1 identical over 8 bases. There are 16 residues in the CDR3. Germline loops: CDR1 MDHEN, CDR2 SYDVKM. J lost 5 bases, V lost 6 bases, and 12 bases had no gene match. CDR3 nucleotides: TGTGCCAGCAGAAAGGGGGGGGGACAGGCCTATCAGCCCCAGCATTTT. Translating it yields CASRKGGGQAYQPQHF.

This rearrangement joins TRBV27 to TRBJ2-1, with 13 bases lining up with TRBD2. Trimming took 5 bases from V and 7 from J; bases not matched to a gene: 8. CDR3 length: 16 residues. Germline V gene sequence: CDR1 MNHEY, CDR2 SMNVEV (reference sequence). In nucleotides, the CDR3 is TGTGCCAGCAGTAGGACTAGCGGGGGAGCCAGGAATGAGCAGTTCTTC. This encodes CASSRTSGGARNEQFF.

The chain recombines TRBV6-5 with TRBJ1-5; TRBD1 agrees at 9 bases. The CDR3 runs 15 residues. J lost 6 bases, V lost 5 bases, and 8 bases had no gene match. Germline CDR1 is MNHEY and CDR2 is SVGAGI. This CDR3 reads CASSRDRDPTQPQHF. The DNA for the CDR3 is TGTGCCAGCAGTCGGGACAGGGACCCAACTCAGCCCCAGCATTTT.

The genes are TRBV6-5 and TRBJ2-5; 7 bases line up with TRBD2. V dropped 2 bases and J dropped 3; count of bases not matched to a gene: 3. The germline gives CDR1 MNHEY, CDR2 SVGAGI. The CDR3 length is 14 residues. CDR3 region: CASSYGGTKETQYF. The DNA for the CDR3 is TGTGCCAGCAGTTACGGGGGGACTAAAGAGACCCAGTACTTC.

This clone has only a few counts. The chain couples TRBV5-5 to TRBJ1-1; the D gene is possibly TRBD1 (5 bases). The V end lost 5 bases, the J end lost 0 bases, and 14 bases lay between the germline ends. This CDR3 comprises 15 residues. Germline CDR1 SGHKS, CDR2 YYEKEE (reference sequence). CDR3 in amino acids: CASRRTREVNTEAFF. Here the CDR3 DNA reads TGTGCCAGCAGACGGACCAGGGAAGTGAACACTGAAGCTTTCTTT.